Listed here are 27 T cell receptor beta chains from one sample, sequenced in a study of monozygotic twins with inflammatory bowel disease. Reprocessing the 5' RACE reads, TCRdb reports a single entry for every CDR3 protein and omits DNA. The sample's table shows 400,000 to 500,000 distinct CDR3 sequences. Sequenced: blood. These TCRs come from a human donor with ulcerative colitis or Crohn's disease, or a healthy co-twin of an affected twin (not recorded which).

The gene calls are TRBV11-2 and TRBJ1-1. This CDR3 is built from 13 residues. CDR1 is SGHAT and CDR2 is FQNNGV in the germline V gene. The CDR3 loop reads CASNSLEGTEAFF.

The chain joins TRBV6-2 or TRBV6-3 to TRBJ2-5; TCRdb returns TRBD2, unconfirmable since there is no DNA. This CDR3 has 14 residues. Germline CDR1 is MNHEY and CDR2 is SVGEGT. CDR3 protein: CASSILAGVGKKYF.

The V call is TRBV25-1, the J call TRBJ2-7; absent DNA, TCRdb's TRBD1 call cannot be checked. Germline loops: CDR1 MGHDK, CDR2 SYGVNS. CDR3 size: 20 residues. CDR3 protein: CASSEGWGQGRAFSVYEQYF.

V and J are TRBV6-5 and TRBJ1-5. This CDR3 has 14 amino acids. Germline values: CDR1 MNHEY, CDR2 SVGAGI. Here the CDR3 reads CASSYSSSNQPQHF.

The rearrangement joins TRBV20-1 to TRBJ2-5; TCRdb indicates TRBD2, and absent DNA this call remains unverified. This CDR3 contains 14 residues. Per the germline V gene, CDR1 is DFQATT and CDR2 is SNEGSKA (reference sequence). The CDR3 reads CSASGLVHQETQYF.

The chain combines TRBV5-1 with TRBJ2-7; the D call from TCRdb, TRBD2, cannot be confirmed without DNA. The CDR3 has 18 amino acids. CDR1 SGHRS and CDR2 YFSETQ come from the germline V gene. The chain's CDR3 is CASSKSTKTSGTSYEQYF.

The chain uses TRBV20-1 and TRBJ1-2; TCRdb indicates TRBD1, and absent DNA this call remains unverified. The length of the CDR3 is 17 residues. The germline V gene has CDR1 DFQATT and CDR2 SNEGSKA (reference sequence). CDR3 protein: CSARDSGRGAPYYGYTF.

The rearrangement joins TRBV5-4 to TRBJ2-7; with no DNA, the TCRdb D assignment of TRBD2 cannot be verified. CDR1 and CDR2 from the germline V gene are SGHNT and YYREEE (reference sequence). The CDR3 sequence is 15 residues long. The CDR3 sequence is CASSLRAGDAYEQYF. Full variable domain (missing parts from reference TRBV5-4 and TRBJ2-7): ETGVTQSPTHLIKTRGQQVTLRCSSQSGHNTVSWYQQALGQGPQFIFQYYREEENGRGNFPPRFSGLQFPNYSSELNVNALELDDSALYLCASSLRAGDAYEQYFGPGTRLTVT.

V usage is TRBV27 and J usage is TRBJ2-3. Germline loops: CDR1 MNHEY, CDR2 SMNVEV (reference sequence). The CDR3 runs to 15 residues. CDR3 loop: CASTYRRADADTQYF.

J is TRBJ2-1 and V is TRBV27; lacking DNA, the TRBD2 call made by TCRdb goes unchecked. Germline CDR1 MNHEY, CDR2 SMNVEV (reference sequence). This CDR3 spans 16 amino acids. The CDR3 spells CASSLQAGGSYNEQFF.

The chain joins TRBV20-1 to TRBJ1-5. Per the germline V gene, CDR1 is DFQATT and CDR2 is SNEGSKA (reference sequence). There are 14 residues in the CDR3. The CDR3: CSARRGVSTQPQHF.

The CDR3 spells CASRADQSNQPQHF. The V gene is TRBV5-1, the J gene TRBJ1-5. There are 14 residues in the CDR3. Germline assignment: CDR1 SGHRS and CDR2 YFSETQ.

The gene calls are TRBV11-2 and TRBJ2-5; there is no DNA to check the TCRdb D call of TRBD1. The germline CDR1 and CDR2 sequences are SGHAT and FQNNGV. The CDR3 spans 16 residues. The CDR3 reads CASSDTPGGEKETQYF.

The chain employs TRBV5-1 and TRBJ2-1. In germline, CDR1 is SGHRS, CDR2 YFSETQ. This CDR3 region has 14 residues. CDR3 amino acids: CASSWMGINNEQFF.

V usage is TRBV18 and J usage is TRBJ1-4. The CDR3 contains 14 residues. The V gene's germline CDR1 is KGHSH and CDR2 LQKENI. CDR3: CASSLTNRNEKLFF.

The chain employs TRBV18 and TRBJ1-3; TCRdb reports TRBD1, a call that lacks DNA to check it against. The length of the CDR3 is 22 residues. The germline gives CDR1 KGHSH, CDR2 LQKENI. The CDR3 sequence: CASSPPRVKQDHPLPSGNTIYF.

V usage is TRBV7-2 and J usage is TRBJ2-5; no DNA is available, so the TRBD1 call from TCRdb remains unchecked. CDR3 size: 14 residues. Germline CDR1 is SGHTA and CDR2 is FQGNSA. CDR3 in amino acids: CASSLNQGTETQYF. The complete variable domain, with remaining parts taken from reference TRBV7-2 and TRBJ2-5, reads GAGVSQSPSNKVTEKGKDVELRCDPISGHTALYWYRQSLGQGLEFLIYFQGNSAPDKSGLPSDRFSAERTGGSVSTLTIQRTQQEDSAVYLCASSLNQGTETQYFGPGTRLLVL.

The chain is built from TRBV7-2 and TRBJ2-3. CDR3 length: 16 amino acids. Germline V CDR1 and CDR2: SGHTA, FQGNSA. Here the CDR3 reads CASSLTSRISTDTQYF.

This chain links TRBV20-1 with TRBJ1-1; without DNA, the TCRdb call of TRBD1 cannot be checked. The CDR3 length is 14 residues. CDR1 DFQATT and CDR2 SNEGSKA come from the germline V gene (reference sequence). The CDR3 protein is CSARRGGRETEAFF.

The chain is built from TRBV7-9 and TRBJ1-1; without DNA, the TCRdb call of TRBD1 cannot be checked. Germline V gene data show CDR1 as SEHNR and CDR2 as FQNEAQ (reference sequence). This CDR3 is 15 amino acids long. CDR3 in amino acids: CASSRGGQGGPEAFF. The variable domain in full, with the rest retrieved from reference TRBV7-9 and TRBJ1-1, is DTGVSQNPRHKITKRGQNVTFRCDPISEHNRLYWYRQTLGQGPEFLTYFQNEAQLEKSRLLSDRFSAERPKGSFSTLEIQRTEQGDSAMYLCASSRGGQGGPEAFFGQGTRLTVV.

The rearrangement joins TRBV20-1 to TRBJ2-7; without DNA, the TCRdb call of TRBD2 cannot be checked. In germline, CDR1 is DFQATT, CDR2 SNEGSKA (reference sequence). This CDR3 has 14 residues. The CDR3: CSARVSGAVYEQYF.

The gene calls are TRBV28 and TRBJ1-5; checking the TCRdb D call of TRBD1 is not possible without DNA. The germline V gene encodes CDR1 MDHEN and CDR2 SYDVKM. The CDR3 consists of 12 residues. CDR3 sequence reads: CASNARVQPQHF.

This chain links TRBV11-2 with TRBJ2-1; there is no DNA to check the TCRdb D call of TRBD2. Germline-derived CDR1 and CDR2 are SGHAT and FQNNGV. The CDR3 is 20 amino acids. CDR3 loop: CASSFTSGRAKWNFYNEQFF.

The chain couples TRBV20-1 to TRBJ1-1. Germline V gene lookup returns CDR1 DFQATT and CDR2 SNEGSKA (reference sequence). CDR3 length equals 17 residues. CDR3: CSAQSHGDEKSRQGAFF.

The chain couples TRBV5-1 to TRBJ1-1; TCRdb's D call, TRBD1, is unchecked because there is no DNA. This CDR3 is 17 amino acids long. CDR1 SGHRS and CDR2 YFSETQ come from the germline V gene. The CDR3 region is CASSLVLLLGGSTEAFF.

This CDR3 is CASSFVWHKGSYEQYF. The V and J genes are TRBV7-9 and TRBJ2-7. This CDR3 contains 16 residues. Germline V gene sequence: CDR1 SEHNR, CDR2 FQNEAQ (reference sequence).

This rearrangement joins TRBV19 to TRBJ2-7; TCRdb gives TRBD1 as the D gene, but with no DNA this cannot be confirmed. This CDR3 contains 14 residues. CDR1 and CDR2 from the germline V gene are LNHDA and SQIVND (reference sequence). Here the CDR3 reads CASSRDRYNYEQYF.